Below, 20 T cell receptor beta chains from the same sample are listed, as sequenced in a study of shared clonotypes between healthy human individuals. Libraries were prepared by immunoSEQ multiplex PCR; TCRdb keeps only in-frame clonotypes and omits some of them. The repertoire holds about 1 million clones, with about 80% as singletons. Source material: memory CD4+ T cells sorted from blood. Subset described: CD45RA-negative fraction. All receptors derive from a man in his late teens or twenties in good health.

This clone was detected once. The J gene is TRBJ2-1, the V gene TRBV5-4, with 14 bases identical to TRBD2. V lost 0 bases, J lost 2 bases, and 4 bases stayed unmatched. This CDR3 comprises 18 residues. The germline gives CDR1 SGHNT, CDR2 YYREEE (reference sequence). The CDR3 here is CASSLGLAGGRAYNEQFF. CDR3 nucleotide sequence: TGTGCCAGCAGCTTGGGACTAGCGGGAGGGCGGGCCTACAATGAGCAGTTCTTC. The variable domain in full, with the rest retrieved from reference TRBV5-4 and TRBJ2-1, is ETGVTQSPTHLIKTRGQQVTLRCSSQSGHNTVSWYQQALGQGPQFIFQYYREEENGRGNFPPRFSGLQFPNYSSELNVNALELDDSALYLCASSLGLAGGRAYNEQFFGPGTRLTVL.

This chain links TRBV18 with TRBJ2-1; 9 nucleotides agree with TRBD1. The length of the CDR3 is 16 residues. The trim removed 5 bases at V and 7 bases at J, leaving 12 bases unmatched. CDR1 is KGHSH and CDR2 is LQKENI in the germline V gene. The CDR3 sequence: CASSSNPGTGRNEQFF. CDR3 bases: TGTGCCAGCTCATCCAACCCCGGGACAGGGAGAAATGAGCAGTTCTTC.

A few counts support this clone. The rearrangement uses TRBV5-8 and TRBJ2-5; 7 bases agree with TRBD1. CDR1 and CDR2 from the germline V gene are SGHTS and YDEGEE. V was pared by 0 bases and J by 2 bases, with 4 bases of the junction left unmatched. The CDR3 runs to 15 residues. The CDR3, as DNA: TGTGCCAGCAGCTTGGGGACAGGATCTCAAGAGACCCAGTACTTC. It is translated as CASSLGTGSQETQYF.

This clone was counted a few times. The chain links TRBV30 to TRBJ1-2; D is undetermined. The CDR3 consists of 15 residues. The ends were cut back, 5 bases at V and 0 bases at J, with 16 bases in the middle. Germline V gene sequence: CDR1 GTSNPN, CDR2 SVGIG (reference sequence). The DNA of the CDR3 is TGTGCCTGGCACTACCTCATAGGAGCTAACTATGGCTACACCTTC. Protein: CAWHYLIGANYGYTF.

This clone was detected once. The V call is TRBV28, the J call TRBJ2-5; possible D gene TRBD2, 5 bases. In germline, CDR1 is MDHEN, CDR2 SYDVKM. The CDR3 consists of 16 residues. V shed 6 bases and J shed 1 base, with 18 bases lying between them. CDR3 nucleotide sequence: TGTGCCAGCAGCCAGGCGGGTGAAGCCCCCCAAGAGACCCAGTACTTC. Translated, it gives CASSQAGEAPQETQYF.

The chain has TRBV7-9 and TRBJ2-7; TRBD2 aligns across 8 bases. V lost 4 bases and J lost 0; bases outside the gene matches: 8. The CDR3 loop spans 16 amino acids. Germline V CDR1 and CDR2: SEHNR, FQNEAQ (reference sequence). CDR3 nucleotides: TGTGCCAGCAGCTCCCGGGGGGGGACGAGCTCCTACGAGCAGTACTTC. It translates to CASSSRGGTSSYEQYF. Looking up the rest from reference TRBV7-9 and TRBJ2-7 gives the full variable domain: DTGVSQNPRHKITKRGQNVTFRCDPISEHNRLYWYRQTLGQGPEFLTYFQNEAQLEKSRLLSDRFSAERPKGSFSTLEIQRTEQGDSAMYLCASSSRGGTSSYEQYFGPGTRLTVT.

A few counts support this clone. The V call is TRBV27, the J call TRBJ1-1; 9 bases are shared with TRBD1. CDR1 MNHEY and CDR2 SMNVEV come from the germline V gene (reference sequence). Trimming removed 5 bases from V and 7 bases from J; junction bases left unmatched: 8. The CDR3 is 14 amino acids. CDR3 nucleotide sequence: TGTGCCAGCAGTCCCTGGGACAGGGTTGGTGAAGCTTTCTTT. Residues: CASSPWDRVGEAFF.

In its sample, this clone was seen once. A much more abundant neighbour one base away suggests this may be a read error. The same CDR3 can be traced to other DNA sequences in this sample. Written as DNA, the CDR3 is TGTGCCTGGAGTAGGAACCTGTTTGATAATTCACCCCTCCACTTT. As protein: CAWSRNLFDNSPLHF. The genes are TRBV30 and TRBJ1-6; D unresolved. Germline V gene data show CDR1 as GTSNPN and CDR2 as SVGIG (reference sequence). The CDR3 is 15 amino acids. V gave up 2 bases and J gave up 5 bases, with 13 bases separating them.

The chain uses TRBV21-1 and TRBJ1-5; no check of the table's D call, TRBD1, against the DNA was made. TRBV21-1 is a recognized pseudogene. The CDR3 extends over 20 amino acids. In nucleotides, the CDR3 is TGTGCCAGCAGCAAAGCGCTCGGTCTAGGACAGGGAGGTTCCAATCAGCCCCAGCATTTT. Translation: CASSKALGLGQGGSNQPQHF.

This clone was detected only a few times. In DNA, the CDR3 is TGCGCCAGCACCCGGGGGACTGCTAGCTCTGGGGCCAACGTCCTGACTTTC. Translating it yields CASTRGTASSGANVLTF. The chain employs TRBV5-1 and TRBJ2-6, with D perhaps matching TRBD2 (6 bases). Trimming removed 6 bases at V and 0 bases at J, with 16 bases between. The germline V gene has CDR1 SGHRS and CDR2 YFSETQ. There are 17 residues in the CDR3.

The CDR3 DNA reads as TGTGCCAGCAGCCAATTAATCGGGACAACCAACACCGGGGAGCTGTTTTTT. Translating it yields CASSQLIGTTNTGELFF. The rearrangement uses TRBV7-3 and TRBJ2-2; a weak D match, TRBD1 (6 bases). V lost 5 bases, J lost 2 bases, and 18 bases lay in between. In germline, CDR1 is SGHTA, CDR2 FQGTGA. This CDR3 has 17 residues.

The rearrangement uses TRBV6-5 and TRBJ2-1; 9 bases align to TRBD2. Per germline, CDR1 MNHEY and CDR2 SVGAGI. The CDR3 has 12 residues. With V trimmed by 6 bases and J by 8 bases, 2 bases remained unmatched. CDR3 bases: TGTGCCAGCAGCCGCGGGAGGGATGAGCAGTTCTTC. This encodes CASSRGRDEQFF.

The rearrangement joins TRBV7-9 to TRBJ2-5; no definite D call. The CDR3 runs to 14 residues. Germline V gives CDR1 SEHNR, CDR2 FQNEAQ (reference sequence). V lost 1 base and J 2 bases, leaving 8 bases between the germline ends. In DNA form, the CDR3 reads TGTGCCAGCAGCTTAGGCTACCAACAAGAGACCCAGTACTTC. Encoded protein: CASSLGYQQETQYF.

The chain combines TRBV5-4 with TRBJ2-4; no reliable D call. Trimming took 0 bases from V and 2 from J, leaving 6 bases between them. Germline V lookup: CDR1 SGHNT, CDR2 YYREEE (reference sequence). The CDR3 is 14 residues long. CDR3 in DNA: TGTGCCAGCAGCTTGGACTTATCCAAAAACATTCAGTACTTC. Its translation is CASSLDLSKNIQYF.

The chain couples TRBV5-1 to TRBJ1-2; no firm D call. The CDR3 extends over 15 amino acids. The V gene lost 0 bases and the J gene lost 0 bases, with 9 bases spanning the gap. Germline V gene lookup returns CDR1 SGHRS and CDR2 YFSETQ. CDR3 in DNA: TGCGCCAGCAGCTTGGCCGTCAGTACTAACTATGGCTACACCTTC. Its translation is CASSLAVSTNYGYTF.

The chain links TRBV7-9 to TRBJ2-1, with 8 bases identical to TRBD1. The germline V gene encodes CDR1 SEHNR and CDR2 FQNEAQ (reference sequence). J lost 4 bases, V lost 6 bases, and 11 bases had no gene match. This CDR3 is built from 16 residues. DNA of the CDR3: TGTGCCAGCAGTGGGCCGATTGGGACAGGTTACAATGAGCAGTTCTTC. This encodes CASSGPIGTGYNEQFF. The entire variable domain, with the rest obtained from reference TRBV7-9 and TRBJ2-1, is as follows: DTGVSQNPRHKITKRGQNVTFRCDPISEHNRLYWYRQTLGQGPEFLTYFQNEAQLEKSRLLSDRFSAERPKGSFSTLEIQRTEQGDSAMYLCASSGPIGTGYNEQFFGPGTRLTVL.

For the CDR3, the DNA is TGTGCCAGCAGTTTATTAGGGAAAGGGAGTAATGAGCAGTTCTTC. Translating gives CASSLLGKGSNEQFF. The chain combines TRBV27 with TRBJ2-1; TRBD2 might be the D (5 bases). This CDR3 region has 15 residues. Trimming shortened V by 1 base and J by 7 bases, and 14 bases separated the two germline ends. Germline V gene lookup returns CDR1 MNHEY and CDR2 SMNVEV (reference sequence).

This chain links TRBV2 with TRBJ2-7; TRBD1 aligns across 8 bases. This CDR3 has 16 residues. CDR1 is SNHLY and CDR2 is FYNNEI in the germline V gene. With V trimmed by 7 bases and J by 1 base, 12 bases remained unmatched. CDR3 sequence reads: CASMGLGQGRSYEQYF. The CDR3 DNA reads as TGTGCCAGCATGGGTCTTGGACAGGGCCGGTCCTACGAGCAGTACTTC. The full variable domain, completed using reference TRBV2 and TRBJ2-7, is EPEVTQTPSHQVTQMGQEVILRCVPISNHLYFYWYRQILGQKVEFLVSFYNNEISEKSEIFDDQFSVERPDGSNFTLKIRSTKLEDSAMYFCASMGLGQGRSYEQYFGPGTRLTVT.

The genes are TRBV6-1 and TRBJ1-2; D unresolved. V was shortened by 1 base and J by 2 bases, with 11 bases between the two germline ends. CDR1 is MNHNS, CDR2 SASEGT, per germline. The CDR3 sequence is 15 residues long. CDR3 amino acids: CASSEGWQRNYGYTF. In nucleotides, the CDR3 is TGTGCCAGCAGTGAAGGGTGGCAGCGGAACTATGGCTACACCTTC.

V usage is TRBV28 and J usage is TRBJ2-7, with D unresolved. V gave up 7 bases and J gave up 1 base, with 17 bases separating them. Germline values: CDR1 MDHEN, CDR2 SYDVKM. This CDR3 contains 15 residues. The CDR3, as DNA: TGTGCCAGCATTGGGCCGGGCAGTGGATCCTACGAGCAGTACTTC. Its translation is CASIGPGSGSYEQYF.